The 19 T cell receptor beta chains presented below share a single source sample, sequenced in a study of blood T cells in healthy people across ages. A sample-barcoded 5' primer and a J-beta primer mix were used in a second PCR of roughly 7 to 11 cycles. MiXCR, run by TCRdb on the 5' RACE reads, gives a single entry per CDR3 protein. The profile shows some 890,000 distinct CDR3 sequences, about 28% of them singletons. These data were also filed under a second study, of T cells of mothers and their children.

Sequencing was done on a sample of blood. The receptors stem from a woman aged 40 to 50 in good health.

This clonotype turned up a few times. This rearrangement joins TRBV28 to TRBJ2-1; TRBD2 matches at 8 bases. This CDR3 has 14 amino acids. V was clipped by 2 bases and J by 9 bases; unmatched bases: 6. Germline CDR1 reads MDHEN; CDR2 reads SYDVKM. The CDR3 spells CASSLTGGALEQFF. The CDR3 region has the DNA TGTGCCAGCAGTTTAACCGGGGGGGCCCTTGAGCAGTTCTTC.

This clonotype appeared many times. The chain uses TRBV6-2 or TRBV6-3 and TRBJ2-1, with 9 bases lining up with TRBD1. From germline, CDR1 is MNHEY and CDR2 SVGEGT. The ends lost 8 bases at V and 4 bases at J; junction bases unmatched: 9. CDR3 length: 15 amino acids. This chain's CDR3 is CASHGLDRGYNEQFF. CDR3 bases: TGTGCCAGCCATGGACTGGACAGGGGTTACAATGAGCAGTTCTTC.

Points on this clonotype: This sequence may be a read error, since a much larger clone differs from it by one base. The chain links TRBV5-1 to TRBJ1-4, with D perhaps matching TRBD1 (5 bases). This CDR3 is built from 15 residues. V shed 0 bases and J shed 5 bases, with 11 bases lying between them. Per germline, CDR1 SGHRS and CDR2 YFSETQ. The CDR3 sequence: CASSLGGSLNEKLFF. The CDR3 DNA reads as TGCGCCAGCAGCTTGGGGGGCAGTCTAAATGAAAAACTGTTTTTT.

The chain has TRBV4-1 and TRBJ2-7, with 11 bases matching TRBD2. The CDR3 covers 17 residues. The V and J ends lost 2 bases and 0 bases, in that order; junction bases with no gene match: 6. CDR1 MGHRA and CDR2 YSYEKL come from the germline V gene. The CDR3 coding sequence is TGCGCCAGCAGCCAACAGCCTAGCGGGGGGAGCTCCTACGAGCAGTACTTC. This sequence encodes CASSQQPSGGSSYEQYF.

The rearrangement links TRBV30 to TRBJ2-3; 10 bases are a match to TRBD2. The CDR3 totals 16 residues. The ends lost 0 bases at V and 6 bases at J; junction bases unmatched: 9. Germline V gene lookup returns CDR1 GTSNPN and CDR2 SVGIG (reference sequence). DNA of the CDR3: TGTGCCTGGAGTGTCGGGCTAGCGGGGGCCCGGGATACGCAGTATTTT. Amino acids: CAWSVGLAGARDTQYF. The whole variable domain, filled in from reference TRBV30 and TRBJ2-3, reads SQTIHQWPATLVQPVGSPLSLECTVEGTSNPNLYWYRQAAGRGLQLLFYSVGIGQISSEVPQNLSASRPQDRQFILSSKKLLLSDSGFYLCAWSVGLAGARDTQYFGPGTRLTVL.

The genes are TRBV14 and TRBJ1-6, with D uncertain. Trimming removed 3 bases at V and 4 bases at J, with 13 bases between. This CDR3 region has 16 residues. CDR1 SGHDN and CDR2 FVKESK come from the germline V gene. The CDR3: CASSHASGLYNSPLHF. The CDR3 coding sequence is TGTGCCAGCAGCCATGCTTCTGGGTTATATAATTCACCCCTCCACTTT.

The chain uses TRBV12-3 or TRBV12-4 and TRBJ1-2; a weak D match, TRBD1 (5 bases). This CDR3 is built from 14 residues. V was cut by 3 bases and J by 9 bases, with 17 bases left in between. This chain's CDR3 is CASSFGTRELRYTF. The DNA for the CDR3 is TGTGCCAGCAGTTTTGGGACGAGGGAGCTTCGCTACACCTTC.

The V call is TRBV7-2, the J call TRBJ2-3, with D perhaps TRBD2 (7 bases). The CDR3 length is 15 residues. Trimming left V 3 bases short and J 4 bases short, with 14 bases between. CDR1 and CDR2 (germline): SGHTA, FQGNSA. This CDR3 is CASSFETGRADTQYF. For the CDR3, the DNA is TGTGCCAGCAGCTTCGAAACAGGGAGGGCAGATACGCAGTATTTT. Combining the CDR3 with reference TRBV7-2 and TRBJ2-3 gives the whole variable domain GAGVSQSPSNKVTEKGKDVELRCDPISGHTALYWYRQSLGQGLEFLIYFQGNSAPDKSGLPSDRFSAERTGGSVSTLTIQRTQQEDSAVYLCASSFETGRADTQYFGPGTRLTVL.

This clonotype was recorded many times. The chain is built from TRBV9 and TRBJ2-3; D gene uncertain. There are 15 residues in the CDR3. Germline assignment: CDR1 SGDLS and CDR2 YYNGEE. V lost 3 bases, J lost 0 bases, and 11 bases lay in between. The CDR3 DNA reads TGTGCCAGCAGCGCTAGGGCTGGGAGCACAGATACGCAGTATTTT. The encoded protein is CASSARAGSTDTQYF.

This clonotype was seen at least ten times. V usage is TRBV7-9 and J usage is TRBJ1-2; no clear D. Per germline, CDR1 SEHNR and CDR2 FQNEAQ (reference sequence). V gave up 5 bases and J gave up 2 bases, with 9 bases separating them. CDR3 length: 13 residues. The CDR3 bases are TGTGCCAGCAGCCGCATAGAGAACTATGGCTACACCTTC. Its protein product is CASSRIENYGYTF.

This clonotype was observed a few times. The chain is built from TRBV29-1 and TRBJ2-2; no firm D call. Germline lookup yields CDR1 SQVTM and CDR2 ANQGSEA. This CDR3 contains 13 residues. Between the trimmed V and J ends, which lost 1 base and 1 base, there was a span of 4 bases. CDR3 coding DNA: TGCAGCGTTGAAGTGGGGAACACCGGGGAGCTGTTTTTT. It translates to CSVEVGNTGELFF.

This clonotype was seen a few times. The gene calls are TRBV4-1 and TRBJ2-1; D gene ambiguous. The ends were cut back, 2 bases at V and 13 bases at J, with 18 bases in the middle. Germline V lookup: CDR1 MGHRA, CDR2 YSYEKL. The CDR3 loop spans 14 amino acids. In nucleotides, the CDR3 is TGCGCCAGCAGCCAACTCCGAGACCAAATTCCTCAGTTCTTC. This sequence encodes CASSQLRDQIPQFF.

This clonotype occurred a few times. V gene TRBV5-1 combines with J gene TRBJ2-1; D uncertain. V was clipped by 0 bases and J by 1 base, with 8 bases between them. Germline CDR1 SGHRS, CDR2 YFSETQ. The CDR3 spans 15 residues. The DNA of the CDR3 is TGCGCCAGCAGCTTGGAGGCTGTTTCCTACAATGAGCAGTTCTTC. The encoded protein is CASSLEAVSYNEQFF.

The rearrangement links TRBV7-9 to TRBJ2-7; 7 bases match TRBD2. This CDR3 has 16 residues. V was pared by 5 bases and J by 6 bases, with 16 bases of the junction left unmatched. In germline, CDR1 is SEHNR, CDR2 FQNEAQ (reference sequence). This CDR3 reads CASSPRGGMSSGEQYF. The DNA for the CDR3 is TGTGCCAGCAGCCCCCGGGGAGGGATGTCATCCGGCGAGCAGTACTTC.

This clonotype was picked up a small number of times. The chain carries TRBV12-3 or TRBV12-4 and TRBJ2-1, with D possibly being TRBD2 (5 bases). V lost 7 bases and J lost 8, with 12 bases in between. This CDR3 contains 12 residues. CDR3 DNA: TGTGCCAGCACCGCGGGTAGTCATGAGCAGTTCTTC. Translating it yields CASTAGSHEQFF.

The CDR3, as DNA: TGCAGCATCAGGGCGGACAGGGCCGGGGAGCTGTTTTTT. Translation: CSIRADRAGELFF. The chain couples TRBV29-1 to TRBJ2-2; 8 bases are shared with TRBD1. Trimming at V came to 8 bases and at J to 6 bases, leaving 8 bases not matched to a gene. The CDR3 loop spans 13 amino acids. Germline values: CDR1 SQVTM, CDR2 ANQGSEA.

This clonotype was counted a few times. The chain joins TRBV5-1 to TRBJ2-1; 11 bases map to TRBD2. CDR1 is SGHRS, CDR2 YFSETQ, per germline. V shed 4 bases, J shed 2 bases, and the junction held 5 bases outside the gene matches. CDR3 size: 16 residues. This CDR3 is CASSPETSGAYNEQFF. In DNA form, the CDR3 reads TGCGCCAGCAGCCCTGAGACTAGCGGGGCCTACAATGAGCAGTTCTTC.

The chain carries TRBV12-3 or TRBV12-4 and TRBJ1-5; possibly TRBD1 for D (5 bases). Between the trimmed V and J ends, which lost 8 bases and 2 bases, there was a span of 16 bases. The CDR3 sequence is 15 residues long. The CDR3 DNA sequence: TGTGCCAGCGGTCCTCAGGGCCTCGGCAATCAGCCCCAGCATTTT. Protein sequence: CASGPQGLGNQPQHF.

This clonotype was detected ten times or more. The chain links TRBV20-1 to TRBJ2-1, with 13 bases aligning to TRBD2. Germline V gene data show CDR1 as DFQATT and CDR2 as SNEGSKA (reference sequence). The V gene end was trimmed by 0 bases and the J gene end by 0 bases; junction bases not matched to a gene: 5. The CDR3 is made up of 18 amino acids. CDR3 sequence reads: CSARDRLAGGSSYNEQFF. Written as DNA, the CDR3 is TGCAGTGCTAGAGATCGACTAGCGGGGGGAAGCTCCTACAATGAGCAGTTCTTC.